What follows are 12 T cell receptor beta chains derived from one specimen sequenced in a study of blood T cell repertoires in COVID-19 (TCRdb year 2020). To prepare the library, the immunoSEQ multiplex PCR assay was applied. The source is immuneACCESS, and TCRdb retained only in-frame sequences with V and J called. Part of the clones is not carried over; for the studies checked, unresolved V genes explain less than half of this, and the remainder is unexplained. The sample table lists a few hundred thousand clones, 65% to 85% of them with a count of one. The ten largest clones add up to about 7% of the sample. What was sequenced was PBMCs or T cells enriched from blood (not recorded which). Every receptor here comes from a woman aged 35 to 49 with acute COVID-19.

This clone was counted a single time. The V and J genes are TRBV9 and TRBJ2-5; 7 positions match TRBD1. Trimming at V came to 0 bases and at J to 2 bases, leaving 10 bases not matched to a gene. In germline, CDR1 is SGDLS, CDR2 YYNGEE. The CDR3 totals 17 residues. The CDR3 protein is CASSVVHRDRKQETQYF. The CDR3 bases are TGTGCCAGCAGCGTAGTTCACAGGGACAGAAAACAAGAGACCCAGTACTTC. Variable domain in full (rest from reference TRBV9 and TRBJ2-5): DSGVTQTPKHLITATGQRVTLRCSPRSGDLSVYWYQQSLDQGLQFLIQYYNGEERAKGNILERFSAQQFPDLHSELNLSSLELGDSALYFCASSVVHRDRKQETQYFGPGTRLLVL.

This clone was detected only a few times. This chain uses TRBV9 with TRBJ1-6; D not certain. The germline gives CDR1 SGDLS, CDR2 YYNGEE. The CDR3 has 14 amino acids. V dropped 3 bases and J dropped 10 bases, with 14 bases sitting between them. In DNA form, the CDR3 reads TGTGCCAGCAGCGCAGAGGCCTTTGGCTCACCCCTCCACTTT. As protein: CASSAEAFGSPLHF.

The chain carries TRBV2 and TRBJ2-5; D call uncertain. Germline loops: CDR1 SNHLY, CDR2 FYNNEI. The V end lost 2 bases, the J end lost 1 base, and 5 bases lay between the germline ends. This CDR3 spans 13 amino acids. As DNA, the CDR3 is TGTGCCAGCAGTGAAAACGGCCAAGAGACCCAGTACTTC. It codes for CASSENGQETQYF.

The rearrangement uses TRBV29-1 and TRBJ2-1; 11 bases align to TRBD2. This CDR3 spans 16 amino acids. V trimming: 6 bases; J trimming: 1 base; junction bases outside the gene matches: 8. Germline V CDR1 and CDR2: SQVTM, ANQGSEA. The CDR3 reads CSVEGLADDSYNEQFF. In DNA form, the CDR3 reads TGCAGCGTCGAGGGACTAGCGGACGATTCCTACAATGAGCAGTTCTTC.

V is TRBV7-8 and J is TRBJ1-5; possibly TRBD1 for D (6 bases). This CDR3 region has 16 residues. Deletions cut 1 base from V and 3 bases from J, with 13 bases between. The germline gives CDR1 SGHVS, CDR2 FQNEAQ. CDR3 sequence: CASSLGGGRNNQPQHF. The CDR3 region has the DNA TGTGCCAGCAGCTTAGGCGGGGGCCGGAACAATCAGCCCCAGCATTTT. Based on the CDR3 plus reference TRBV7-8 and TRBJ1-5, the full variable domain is GAGVSQSPRYKVAKRGQDVALRCDPISGHVSLFWYQQALGQGPEFLTYFQNEAQLDKSGLPSDRFFAERPEGSVSTLKIQRTQQEDSAVYLCASSLGGGRNNQPQHFGDGTRLSIL.

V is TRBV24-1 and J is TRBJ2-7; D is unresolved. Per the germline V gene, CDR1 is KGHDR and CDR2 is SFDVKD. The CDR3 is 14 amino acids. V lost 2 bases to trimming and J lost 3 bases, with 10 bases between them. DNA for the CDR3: TGTGCCACCAGTGATTCGGCCACTATCTACGAGCAGTACTTC. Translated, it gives CATSDSATIYEQYF.

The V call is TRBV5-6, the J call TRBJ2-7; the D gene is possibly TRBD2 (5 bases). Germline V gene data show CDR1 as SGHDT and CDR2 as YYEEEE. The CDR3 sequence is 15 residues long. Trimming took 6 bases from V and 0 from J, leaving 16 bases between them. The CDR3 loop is CASTTRAYYSYEQYF. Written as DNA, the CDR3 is TGTGCCAGCACCACGCGGGCCTACTACTCCTACGAGCAGTACTTC.

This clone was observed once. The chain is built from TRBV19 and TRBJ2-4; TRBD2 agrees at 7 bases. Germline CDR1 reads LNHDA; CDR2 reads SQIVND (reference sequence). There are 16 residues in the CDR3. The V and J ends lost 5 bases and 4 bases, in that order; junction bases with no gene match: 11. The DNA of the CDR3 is TGTGCCAGTAGTGCGACGCGGGAGCAACAAAAAAACATTCAGTACTTC. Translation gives CASSATREQQKNIQYF.

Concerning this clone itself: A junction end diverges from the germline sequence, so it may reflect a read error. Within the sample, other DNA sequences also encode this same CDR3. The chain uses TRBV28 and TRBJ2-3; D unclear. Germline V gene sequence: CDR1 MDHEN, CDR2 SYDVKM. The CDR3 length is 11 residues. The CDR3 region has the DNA TGTGCCAGTAGTTTCTTTAATACGCAGTATTTT. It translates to CASSFFNTQYF.

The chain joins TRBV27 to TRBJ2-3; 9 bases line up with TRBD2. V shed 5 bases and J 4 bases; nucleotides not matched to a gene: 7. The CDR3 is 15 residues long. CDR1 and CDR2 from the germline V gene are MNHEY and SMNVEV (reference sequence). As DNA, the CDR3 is TGTGCCAGCAGTCCTAGTAGCGGGAGCGCAGATACGCAGTATTTT. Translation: CASSPSSGSADTQYF.

The chain's CDR3 is CASSLGGTSGSEQYF. The CDR3 DNA reads TGTGCCAGCAGCTTAGGGGGGACTAGCGGGAGCGAGCAGTACTTC. The rearrangement uses TRBV7-9 and TRBJ2-7, with 14 nucleotides matching TRBD2. Germline CDR1 and CDR2: SEHNR and FQNEAQ (reference sequence). This CDR3 contains 15 residues. V gave up 1 base and J gave up 6 bases; unmatched junction bases: 2.

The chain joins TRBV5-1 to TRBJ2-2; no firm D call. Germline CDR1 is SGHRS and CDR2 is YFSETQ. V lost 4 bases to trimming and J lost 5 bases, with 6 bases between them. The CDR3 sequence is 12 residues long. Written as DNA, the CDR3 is TGCGCCAGCAGCCCCGAGACCGGGGAGCTGTTTTTT. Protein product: CASSPETGELFF.